This T cell receptor beta chain was captured by sequencing in a study of blood T cell repertoires in COVID-19. On the study more broadly: Spain, Italy and the United States supplied samples that represented acute and convalescent COVID-19. T cells, B-cell-depleted T cells, or PBMCs supplied cDNA or gDNA.

The CDR3 contains 15 residues. V was pared by 5 bases and J by 0 bases, with 6 bases of the junction left unmatched. Germline V gene sequence: CDR1 SNHLY, CDR2 FYNNEI. In the authors' methods: Counts of nucleated cells, estimated from reference gene primer amplification, were obtained. Assay: immunoSEQ multiplex PCR; the TCRdb copy retains only in-frame clones and omits some. The V and J calls and clone size come from that table; D and trimming were worked out from the DNA. This table has fewer than 250,000 clones, over 90% appearing once. Material: peripheral blood. V is TRBV2 and J is TRBJ1-1, with TRBD1 matching 7 bases. This clonotype originated in a man younger than 45 with COVID-19, enrolled during active disease. The CDR3 coding sequence is TGTGCCAGCAGTCAAAGGACAGGATTGAACACTGAAGCTTTCTTT. This codes for CASSQRTGLNTEAFF.